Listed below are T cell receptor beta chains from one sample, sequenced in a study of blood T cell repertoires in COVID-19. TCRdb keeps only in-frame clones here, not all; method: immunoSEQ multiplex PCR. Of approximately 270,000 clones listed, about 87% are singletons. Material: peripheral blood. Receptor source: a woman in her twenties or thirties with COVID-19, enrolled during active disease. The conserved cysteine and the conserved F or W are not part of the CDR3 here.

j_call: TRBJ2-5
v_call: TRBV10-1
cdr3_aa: ASSPGQQETQY

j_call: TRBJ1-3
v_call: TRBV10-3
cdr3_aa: AISRTAGNTIY

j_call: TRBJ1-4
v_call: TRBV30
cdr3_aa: AWNRGQDEKLF

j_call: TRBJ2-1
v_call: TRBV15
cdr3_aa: ATSRPSRLEQF

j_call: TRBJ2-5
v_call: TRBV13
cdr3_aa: ASSLVGPGTGRETQY

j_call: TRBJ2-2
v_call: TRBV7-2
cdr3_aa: ASRKHSNTGELF

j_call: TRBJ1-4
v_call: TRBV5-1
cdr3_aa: ASSSGPNEKLF

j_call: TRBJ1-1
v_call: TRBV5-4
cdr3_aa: ASSLLQGTEAF

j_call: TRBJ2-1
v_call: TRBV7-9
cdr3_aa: ASSLVQGADNEQF

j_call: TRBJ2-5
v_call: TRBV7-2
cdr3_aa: ASSLEGVQTQY

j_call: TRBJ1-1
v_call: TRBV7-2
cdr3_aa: ASSFKQVSGTEAF

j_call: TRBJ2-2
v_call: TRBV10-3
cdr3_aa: AIKRETGELF

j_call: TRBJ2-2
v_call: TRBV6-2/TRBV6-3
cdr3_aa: ASSLLDPTGELF

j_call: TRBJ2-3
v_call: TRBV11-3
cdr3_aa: ASSLGGAISGSGRDTQY

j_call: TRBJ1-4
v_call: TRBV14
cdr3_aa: ASSRRGATNEKLF

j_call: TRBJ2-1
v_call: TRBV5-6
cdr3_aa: ASSLGLAGRYNEQF

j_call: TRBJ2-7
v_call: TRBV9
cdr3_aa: ASTQGAQPYEQY

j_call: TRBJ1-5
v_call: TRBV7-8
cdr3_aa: ASSGTGIANQPQH

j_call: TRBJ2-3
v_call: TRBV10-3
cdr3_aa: AISAGEGFTDTQY

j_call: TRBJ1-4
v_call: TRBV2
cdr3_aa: ASRSGEKLF

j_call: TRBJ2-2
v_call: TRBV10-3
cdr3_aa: AISVGGGTNTGELF

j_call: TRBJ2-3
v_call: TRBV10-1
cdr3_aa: ASSEIGGQPTDTQY

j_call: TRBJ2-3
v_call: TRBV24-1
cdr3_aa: ATLQDEVRFPDTQY

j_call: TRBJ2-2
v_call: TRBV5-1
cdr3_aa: ASSLRLSTGELF

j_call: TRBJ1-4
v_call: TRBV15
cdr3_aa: ATSRTRGATNEKLF

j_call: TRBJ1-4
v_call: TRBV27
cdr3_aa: ASSPLLTTGVDEKLF

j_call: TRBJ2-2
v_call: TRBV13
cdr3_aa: ASSLGQRENTGELF

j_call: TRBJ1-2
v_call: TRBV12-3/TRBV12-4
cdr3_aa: ASTYTGGYGYT

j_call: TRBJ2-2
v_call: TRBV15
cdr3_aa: ATSRGREGLGELF

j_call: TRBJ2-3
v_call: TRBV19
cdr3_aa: ASSIRRDSYTDTQY

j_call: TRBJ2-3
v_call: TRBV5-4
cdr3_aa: ASSPHPDRASTDTQY

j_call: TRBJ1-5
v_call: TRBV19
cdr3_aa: ASSIRGRSGGISNQPQH

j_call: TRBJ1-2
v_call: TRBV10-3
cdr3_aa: AISGQAASGYT

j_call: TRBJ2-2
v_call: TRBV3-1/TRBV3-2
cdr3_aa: ASSRQGASTGELF

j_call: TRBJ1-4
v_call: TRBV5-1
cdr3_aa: ASRGQGVRGEKLF

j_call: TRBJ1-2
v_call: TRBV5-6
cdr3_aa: ASRDGQGGYGYT

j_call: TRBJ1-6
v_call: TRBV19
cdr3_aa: ASSNLDRPRPLH